This note documents a single T cell receptor (beta chain) sequence. The sample is drawn from a study of T cells in Graves' hyperthyroidism and ophthalmopathy. Trimming cost V 6 bases and J 1 base, with 14 bases left between them. Germline values: CDR1 SGHDT, CDR2 YYEEEE. CDR3 length: 15 residues. TCR beta CDR3 regions were amplified from RNA. With the HTBI primer set, the TCR CDR3 went through a first round of RT-PCR. TCRdb reprocessed the multiplex PCR reads via MiXCR and lists one record per CDR3 protein. The sample has about 400,000 distinct CDR3 sequences, 15% seen once. The sequence derives from a woman aged 25 to 39 with Graves' hyperthyroidism. This sequence joins TRBV5-6 and TRBJ2-1; perhaps TRBD1 as D (6 bases). Sequences were obtained from blood. The DNA of the CDR3 is TGTGCCAGCACCTTAAGGGGGAGTTCCTACAATGAGCAGTTCTTC. This sequence encodes CASTLRGSSYNEQFF.